This is a list of T cell receptor beta chains from one sample in a study of blood T cells in healthy people across ages. Using its own MiXCR run on the 5' RACE reads, TCRdb lists one record per CDR3 protein. Of about 800,000 distinct CDR3 sequences listed, more than 20% are singletons. These data also formed part of another study, on T cells of mothers and their children.

Sequencing was performed on blood. These receptors originate from a boy aged 10-17 years in good health. Both conserved end residues are part of each CDR3. The order of the fields is D gene, V gene, clone size, J gene, CDR3 DNA, CDR3 protein. A D gene is named only where the DNA matches it firmly. Not all rows give a size; the values are once, few, many and, for expanded clones, a class.

>TRBD1|TRBV29-1|-|TRBJ2-7
TGCAGCGTTGAAGACCCCGGGACAGGGAACTACGAGCAGTACTTC
CSVEDPGTGNYEQYF
>-|TRBV4-3|once|TRBJ2-1
TGCGCCAGCAGCCAAGGACATAGCTCCTACAATGAGCAGTTCTTC
CASSQGHSSYNEQFF
>-|TRBV27|-|TRBJ1-1
TGTGCCAGCAGTTTATTATCTGGGGATAGGGCAACTTTCTTT
CASSLLSGDRATFF
>-|TRBV6-5|few|TRBJ1-2
TGTGCCAGCAGTTATACAGGGTTGGATGGCTACACCTTC
CASSYTGLDGYTF
>-|TRBV4-3|few|TRBJ1-2
TGCGCCAGCAGCCTCTTACCGGGACTCCGGGGCTACACCTTC
CASSLLPGLRGYTF
>TRBD1|TRBV20-1|once|TRBJ2-3
TGCAGTGCTAGTGAGACAGGGATAGGAACAGATACGCAGTATTTT
CSASETGIGTDTQYF
>TRBD2|TRBV27|-|TRBJ2-5
TGTGCCAGCACTTCTAGCGGTCCCTTCAAAGAGACCCAGTACTTC
CASTSSGPFKETQYF
>TRBD1|TRBV5-1|-|TRBJ2-5
TGCGCCAGCAGCACCGGCATACGGACAGGGGCAGAGACCCAGTACTTC
CASSTGIRTGAETQYF
>TRBD1|TRBV7-2|-|TRBJ2-3
TGTGCCAGCAGCCCCTTCGCTGACAGGGTGAACTCAGATACGCAGTATTTT
CASSPFADRVNSDTQYF
>TRBD1|TRBV11-1|few|TRBJ2-5
TGTGCCAGCAGCTCCCCAGGGGGCATCCAAGAGACCCAGTACTTC
CASSSPGGIQETQYF
>TRBD1|TRBV12-3/TRBV12-4|few|TRBJ2-7
TGTGCCAGCAGGGGACAGGGGACGGGGGAGCAGTACTTC
CASRGQGTGEQYF
>-|TRBV9|-|TRBJ2-1
TGTGCCAGCAGCGTAGGCGGGGAGGTCCCATACAATGAGCAGTTCTTC
CASSVGGEVPYNEQFF
>-|TRBV4-1|many|TRBJ2-7
TGCGCCAGCAGCCAAGGTGAGGGAGTCGACGAGCAGTACTTC
CASSQGEGVDEQYF
>-|TRBV6-5|-|TRBJ2-3
TGTGCCAGCAGTTACCCATTCGACCTGACAGGGAGGAGCACAGATACGCAGTATTTT
CASSYPFDLTGRSTDTQYF
>-|TRBV28|-|TRBJ1-4
TGTGCCAGCCACTTCGGACGGTTCAATGAAAAAATGTTTTTT
CASHFGRFNEKMFF
>-|TRBV6-5|many|TRBJ2-3
TGTGCCAGCAGTTATGCGCATCCTCGCACAGATACGCAGTATTTT
CASSYAHPRTDTQYF
>-|TRBV10-2|-|TRBJ1-1
TGCGCCAGCAGCCGGATGTCGGAGGGCACTGAAGCTTTCTTT
CASSRMSEGTEAFF
>TRBD1|TRBV28|-|TRBJ1-1
TGTGCCAGCAGTTCCGGGGACAGGCTGAACACTGAAGCTTTCTTT
CASSSGDRLNTEAFF
>-|TRBV19|few|TRBJ2-4
TGTGCCAGTAGTATAACAGAACCCGGAGACATTCAGTACTTC
CASSITEPGDIQYF
>-|TRBV20-1|-|TRBJ2-7
TGCAGTGCTGCCCAAGGTAACGAGCAGTACTTC
CSAAQGNEQYF
>-|TRBV7-9|few|TRBJ2-4
TGTGCCAGCAGCTTACGCCCAGACAGCTCGAACATTCAGTACTTC
CASSLRPDSSNIQYF
>TRBD2|TRBV27|few|TRBJ2-7
TGTGCCAGCAGTTCCACCGGGACTAGCGGGAGAAATGCCGAGCAGTACTTC
CASSSTGTSGRNAEQYF
>TRBD1|TRBV20-1|few|TRBJ2-4
TGCAGTGCTCCCAGGGGAGACTACAGGGGGACCAAAAACATTCAGTACTTC
CSAPRGDYRGTKNIQYF
>-|TRBV19|-|TRBJ2-3
TGTGCCAGTAGTATATCCCGGGCCGATACGCAGTATTTT
CASSISRADTQYF
>TRBD1|TRBV10-3|few|TRBJ2-7
TGTGCCATCAGTGGCTTGGACAGGGGGCCCTCCTACGAGCAGTACTTC
CAISGLDRGPSYEQYF
>-|TRBV29-1|few|TRBJ2-7
TGCAGCGTTGGACGGGCCCTCTCCTACGAGCAGTACTTC
CSVGRALSYEQYF
>TRBD2|TRBV29-1|-|TRBJ2-2
TGCAGCGTTGAAGTGATCCTAGCGGGAGGGCCGGGGACCGGGGAGCTGTTTTTT
CSVEVILAGGPGTGELFF
>TRBD1|TRBV7-9|once|TRBJ1-1
TGTGCCAGCAGCAAACGGGACAGGGTGAATAATGAAGCTTTCTTT
CASSKRDRVNNEAFF
>TRBD2|TRBV29-1|few|TRBJ2-1
TGCAGCGTTGTGGGACTAGCGGGGTACAATGAGCAGTTCTTC
CSVVGLAGYNEQFF
>-|TRBV4-3|few|TRBJ2-1
TGCGCCAGCAGCCAAACCAGGGTTGATGAGCAGTTCTTC
CASSQTRVDEQFF
>TRBD1|TRBV12-3/TRBV12-4|-|TRBJ1-4
TGTGCCGGCAGTTCAAAGGGGGCGGGTGAAAAACTGTTTTTT
CAGSSKGAGEKLFF
>TRBD2|TRBV3-1|-|TRBJ2-7
TGTGCCAGCAGCCAATATACTAGCGGGGGATCCTACGAGCAGTACTTC
CASSQYTSGGSYEQYF
>-|TRBV6-2/TRBV6-3|few|TRBJ1-4
TGTGCCAGCAGTCAAGGGCCAAAACTGTTTTTT
CASSQGPKLFF
>-|TRBV6-5|few|TRBJ1-5
TGTGCCAGCAGGATCAGGGTGTACAGCAATCAGCCCCAGCATTTT
CASRIRVYSNQPQHF
>-|TRBV6-2/TRBV6-3|-|TRBJ1-5
TGTGCCAGCAGGGCTAGCAATCAGCCCCAGCATTTT
CASRASNQPQHF
>-|TRBV4-2|few|TRBJ2-7
TGTGCCAGCAGCCAAGGAATATACGAGCAGTACTTC
CASSQGIYEQYF
>TRBD1|TRBV11-2|-|TRBJ2-3
TGTGCCAGCAGGGGCGGGACAGGGCTAGATACACAGTATTTT
CASRGGTGLDTQYF
>-|TRBV12-3/TRBV12-4|-|TRBJ2-4
TGTGCCAGCAGTTTAGGACGGGAAACCATTCAGTACTTC
CASSLGRETIQYF
>TRBD2|TRBV3-1|few|TRBJ2-1
TGTGCCAGCAGCCAAGATTTAAGCGGGGGGCGATACAATGAGCAGTTCTTC
CASSQDLSGGRYNEQFF
>TRBD1|TRBV6-5|-|TRBJ1-2
TGTGCCAGCAGAAACACCGGGACAGGGTACCAAGGCTACACCTTC
CASRNTGTGYQGYTF
>-|TRBV27|-|TRBJ2-7
TGTGCCAGCAGTTCGGTAGCGGACTACTACGAGCAGTACTTC
CASSSVADYYEQYF
>-|TRBV29-1|-|TRBJ1-1
TGCAGCGTTGGGGGCCTAGGGGGAGCGGACACTGAAGCTTCCTTT
CSVGGLGGADTEASF
>TRBD2|TRBV6-6|-|TRBJ2-5
TGTGCCAGCACCGAGGGACTAGCGGGAGGGCAAGCGACCCAGTACTTC
CASTEGLAGGQATQYF
>-|TRBV29-1|few|TRBJ2-1
TGCAGCGCCCCATTGAACAATGAGCAGTTCTTC
CSAPLNNEQFF
>TRBD1|TRBV29-1|-|TRBJ2-5
TGCATCGTTGAACTACGGGACAGGGAAAGTTGGGAGACCCAGTACTTC
CIVELRDRESWETQYF
>-|TRBV20-1|-|TRBJ1-5
TGCAGTGCTAGTGGTGAAGGGGCCGAGCCCCAGCATTTT
CSASGEGAEPQHF
>TRBD2|TRBV4-1|once|TRBJ2-1
TGCGCCAGCAGTCAAGGTTCCGCGGGAGATGAGCAGTTCTTC
CASSQGSAGDEQFF
>TRBD2|TRBV20-1|-|TRBJ2-1
TGCAGTGCTTCCGGGACTAGCTTTGACAATGAGCAGTTCTTC
CSASGTSFDNEQFF
>-|TRBV3-1|-|TRBJ2-6
TGTGCCAGCAGCCACCTAACAGGGACTGGGGCCAACGTCCTGACTTTC
CASSHLTGTGANVLTF